Listed below are T cell receptor beta chains from one sample, sequenced in a study of T cells in Graves' hyperthyroidism and ophthalmopathy. TCRdb passed the multiplex PCR reads through MiXCR, listing each CDR3 protein once. The sample has about 59,000 distinct CDR3 sequences, about 50% seen once. Sequences were obtained from blood. All receptors derive from a woman aged 60-75 years with Graves' ophthalmopathy. Both conserved end residues are part of each CDR3. The D gene is left open where the match is weak. Expanded clones are given a class, and other clones once, few, many or no size at all.

CASSQGYTRNEQFF TGTGCCAGCAGCCAAGGGTATACGCGGAATGAGCAGTTCTTC . many TRBJ2-1 TRBV3-1
CASSLAGTYTDTQYF TGCGCCAGCAGCTTGGCGGGAACCTACACAGATACGCAGTATTTT . many TRBJ2-3 TRBV5-1
CASSQDLGTLYGYTF TGTGCCAGCAGCCAAGATCTTGGGACCCTCTATGGCTACACCTTC . many TRBJ1-2 TRBV3-1
CASSVQAGGTDTQYF TGTGCCAGCAGTGTGCAGGCAGGTGGAACAGATACGCAGTATTTT . many TRBJ2-3 TRBV6-4
CVSSSYGGTEAFF TGTGTCAGTAGCTCTTACGGGGGCACTGAAGCTTTCTTT . . TRBJ1-1 TRBV7-6
CSGQMTPIEGETQYF TGCAGTGGCCAAATGACACCCATAGAAGGGGAGACCCAGTACTTC . . TRBJ2-5 TRBV20-1
CASSFSGLSYNEKLFF TGTGCCAGCAGCTTCAGCGGGCTCTCCTACAATGAAAAACTGTTTTTT . . TRBJ1-4 TRBV11-2
CASRTGVGLNEQFF TGTGCCAGCAGGACGGGGGTGGGCCTCAATGAGCAGTTCTTC . few TRBJ2-1 TRBV13
CASSFPGGRDEQFF TGCGCCAGCAGCTTCCCAGGGGGCAGGGATGAGCAGTTCTTC TRBD1 . TRBJ2-1 TRBV5-1
CASSLLVRSNSPLHF TGTGCCAGCAGCTTGTTGGTTCGTAGTAATTCACCCCTCCACTTT . many TRBJ1-6 TRBV5-5
CASSAIEDSYEQYF TGTGCCAGCAGCGCCATCGAGGACAGCTACGAGCAGTACTTC . many TRBJ2-7 TRBV7-9
CASSARDSDEQYF TGTGCCAGCAGTGCCCGGGACAGCGACGAGCAGTACTTC TRBD1 . TRBJ2-7 TRBV6-1
CASSMAGSNQPQHF TGTGCCAGTAGTATGGCGGGTAGCAATCAGCCCCAGCATTTT . . TRBJ1-5 TRBV19